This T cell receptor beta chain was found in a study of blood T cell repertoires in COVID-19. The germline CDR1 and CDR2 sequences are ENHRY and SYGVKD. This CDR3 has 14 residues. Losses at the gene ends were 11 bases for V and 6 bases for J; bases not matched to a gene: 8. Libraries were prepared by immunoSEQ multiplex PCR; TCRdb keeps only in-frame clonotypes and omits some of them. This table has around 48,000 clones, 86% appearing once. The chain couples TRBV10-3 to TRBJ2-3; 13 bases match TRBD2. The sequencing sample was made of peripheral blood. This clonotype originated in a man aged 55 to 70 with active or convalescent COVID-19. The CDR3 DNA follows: TGTGCCGCCCGGGGGACTAGCGGGGTGGATACGCAGTATTTT. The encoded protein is CAARGTSGVDTQYF.